These 18 T cell receptor beta chains came from one sample sequenced in a study of early T cells in non-severe SARS-CoV-2 infection. Each CDR3 protein gets one entry after TCRdb re-called the 5' RACE reads with MiXCR. The data show 34,000 or so distinct CDR3 sequences, with over 9% seen just once and roughly 13% held by the top ten. The sample consisted of whole blood. The receptors here all came from an adult who was a healthcare worker with PCR-confirmed SARS-CoV-2 infection or an uninfected control (not recorded which).

This clonotype was found many times. The rearrangement uses TRBV10-3 and TRBJ2-1; perhaps TRBD1 as D (7 bases). Per the germline V gene, CDR1 is ENHRY and CDR2 is SYGVKD. This CDR3 is 14 amino acids long. CDR3 amino acids: CALRRGTDYNEQFF. The CDR3 nucleotides read TGTGCACTACGGAGGGGGACAGATTACAATGAGCAGTTCTTC.

This clonotype was observed at least ten times. The chain combines TRBV29-1 with TRBJ1-1; D is unresolved. Between the trimmed V and J ends, which lost 4 bases and 8 bases, there was a span of 14 bases. Germline V gene sequence: CDR1 SQVTM, CDR2 ANQGSEA. This CDR3 comprises 12 residues. CDR3 amino acids: CSVVRWEREAFF. CDR3 nucleotides: TGCAGCGTTGTTCGCTGGGAAAGGGAAGCTTTCTTT.

By share of the sample, this clonotype is medium-sized. The V call is TRBV12-3 or TRBV12-4, the J call TRBJ1-6; D unresolved. There are 13 residues in the CDR3. V shed 4 bases and J shed 7 bases, with 8 bases lying between them. In DNA, the CDR3 is TGTGCCAGCAGTTCCAATTCGAATTCACCCCTCCACTTT. Its protein is CASSSNSNSPLHF.

There are many counts of this clonotype. The chain carries TRBV20-1 and TRBJ2-7, with D unresolved. V lost 3 bases, J lost 2 bases, and 14 bases lay in between. Germline V gene sequence: CDR1 DFQATT, CDR2 SNEGSKA (reference sequence). The CDR3 loop spans 14 amino acids. The CDR3 nucleotides are TGCAGTGCTAGGATTTCACAGCTTCCCTACGAGCAGTACTTC. Amino acid sequence: CSARISQLPYEQYF.

This clonotype was seen many times. The chain is built from TRBV7-6 and TRBJ1-5; 9 bases fit TRBD1. Trimming at V came to 1 base and at J to 3 bases, leaving 4 bases not matched to a gene. Germline V CDR1 and CDR2: SGHVS, FNYEAQ. This CDR3 spans 16 amino acids. CDR3 sequence reads: CASSLEQGAVNQPQHF. DNA for the CDR3: TGTGCCAGCAGCTTAGAACAGGGGGCGGTCAATCAGCCCCAGCATTTT.

This clonotype has at least ten counts. The rearrangement uses TRBV10-3 and TRBJ1-6, with TRBD1 as a possible D gene (5 bases). Germline V gene lookup returns CDR1 ENHRY and CDR2 SYGVKD. Trimming left V 6 bases short and J 10 bases short, with 16 bases between. The CDR3 covers 14 residues. Here the CDR3 reads CAISSGTAMSPLHF. The CDR3 DNA is TGTGCCATCAGCTCCGGGACGGCTATGTCACCCCTCCACTTT.

The chain links TRBV28 to TRBJ2-3; 9 nucleotides agree with TRBD2. There are 14 residues in the CDR3. V gave up 7 bases and J gave up 7 bases; unmatched junction bases: 9. The germline V gene has CDR1 MDHEN and CDR2 SYDVKM. The CDR3 reads CASNWRGGKYTQYF. CDR3 bases: TGTGCCAGCAATTGGCGGGGGGGCAAATATACGCAGTATTTT.

This clonotype was observed many times. The CDR3 here is CASSAQRDRGNTF. CDR3 nucleotide sequence: TGTGCCAGCAGCGCTCAGCGTGACAGGGGCAACACCTTC. This sequence joins TRBV5-4 and TRBJ1-2; 8 bases fit TRBD1. The CDR3 totals 13 residues. Trimming cost V 4 bases and J 12 bases; bases outside gene matches: 11. CDR1 is SGHNT, CDR2 YYREEE, per germline (reference sequence).

This clonotype was detected a few times. The V call is TRBV3-1, the J call TRBJ2-3, with 10 bases fitting TRBD1. Germline V gene sequence: CDR1 LGHDT, CDR2 YNNKEL (reference sequence). V lost 4 bases and J lost 5; bases outside the gene matches: 9. The CDR3 is 16 residues long. The CDR3: CASSPTLDRGLDTQYF. The DNA for the CDR3 is TGTGCCAGCAGCCCCACCCTGGACAGGGGGTTAGATACGCAGTATTTT.

The chain couples TRBV7-6 to TRBJ2-1; a possible D gene is TRBD1 (6 bases). Trimming removed 1 base at V and 9 bases at J, with 16 bases between. There are 15 residues in the CDR3. Germline V gene sequence: CDR1 SGHVS, CDR2 FNYEAQ. The CDR3 sequence is CASSLDSGRGSEQFF. The CDR3 DNA reads as TGTGCCAGCAGCTTAGATTCTGGAAGGGGGAGTGAGCAGTTCTTC.

The table lists this clonotype with many counts. CDR3 in amino acids: CASSLSGGEYEQYF. In DNA form, the CDR3 reads TGTGCCAGCAGCTTAAGCGGGGGGGAATACGAGCAGTACTTC. V usage is TRBV7-3 and J usage is TRBJ2-7, with TRBD2 identical over 9 bases. CDR1 is SGHTA, CDR2 FQGTGA, per germline. The V and J ends lost 1 base and 4 bases, in that order; junction bases with no gene match: 2. The CDR3 runs 14 residues.

This clonotype occurred a few times. J is TRBJ2-1 and V is TRBV4-2; D is unclear. The CDR3 is made up of 11 amino acids. Germline lookup yields CDR1 LGHNA and CDR2 YNFKEQ. The V end was cut by 0 bases, the J end by 10 bases, with 4 bases between. For the CDR3, the DNA is TGTGCCAGCAGCCAAGAAGGCGAGCAGTTCTTC. It is translated as CASSQEGEQFF.

A few counts support this clonotype. V is TRBV11-2 and J is TRBJ2-1, with a tentative D call TRBD1 (6 bases). V gave up 0 bases and J gave up 10 bases, with 16 bases separating them. The CDR3 is 15 residues long. Germline loops: CDR1 SGHAT, CDR2 FQNNGV. Here the CDR3 DNA reads TGTGCCAGCAGCTTAGATAGCCCAGGGGTAGGGGAGCAGTTCTTC. This encodes CASSLDSPGVGEQFF.

This clonotype showed up many times. The chain links TRBV10-3 to TRBJ2-1; TRBD2 aligns across 7 bases. The CDR3 has 15 amino acids. V gave up 10 bases and J gave up 7 bases; unmatched junction bases: 16. The germline V gene has CDR1 ENHRY and CDR2 SYGVKD. CDR3 protein: CASYPLAGLGNEQFF. DNA for the CDR3: TGTGCCAGCTACCCGTTAGCGGGCCTGGGGAATGAGCAGTTCTTC.

This clonotype was found many times. J is TRBJ1-5 and V is TRBV20-1; D is possibly TRBD1 (5 bases). V lost 1 base and J lost 3, with 16 bases in between. CDR1 DFQATT and CDR2 SNEGSKA come from the germline V gene (reference sequence). The CDR3 spans 16 residues. CDR3: CSARAPQEFSNQPQHF. The DNA for the CDR3 is TGCAGTGCTAGAGCGCCACAGGAGTTTTCCAATCAGCCCCAGCATTTT.

This chain connects TRBV24-1 to TRBJ1-5, with 7 bases aligning to TRBD1. CDR1 and CDR2 from the germline V gene are KGHDR and SFDVKD. The J segment lost 3 bases and the V segment lost 5 bases, leaving 3 bases of the junction unmatched. The CDR3 extends over 14 amino acids. CDR3 amino acids: CATSGGTANQPQHF. The CDR3 coding sequence is TGTGCCACCAGTGGAGGGACAGCCAATCAGCCCCAGCATTTT.

This clonotype was seen a few times. The V gene is TRBV5-1, the J gene TRBJ2-1; 8 nucleotides align to TRBD1. CDR1 and CDR2 from the germline V gene are SGHRS and YFSETQ. The CDR3 covers 16 residues. With V trimmed by 4 bases and J by 5 bases, 11 bases remained unmatched. CDR3: CASSMGAGTGDNEQFF. CDR3 coding DNA: TGCGCCAGCAGCATGGGTGCCGGGACAGGAGACAATGAGCAGTTCTTC.

This clonotype ranks as medium-sized. The V and J genes are TRBV9 and TRBJ1-2, with D uncertain. V lost 0 bases and J lost 6, with 15 bases in between. CDR1 and CDR2 (germline): SGDLS, YYNGEE. This CDR3 region has 15 residues. The CDR3, as DNA: TGTGCCAGCAGCGTAGAGGTTGCAGCCGCGGATGGCTACACCTTC. Translating it yields CASSVEVAAADGYTF. The full variable domain, rest sourced from reference TRBV9 and TRBJ1-2, is DSGVTQTPKHLITATGQRVTLRCSPRSGDLSVYWYQQSLDQGLQFLIQYYNGEERAKGNILERFSAQQFPDLHSELNLSSLELGDSALYFCASSVEVAAADGYTFGSGTRLTVV.